This T cell receptor (beta chain) is from a study of patients and donors after allogeneic stem cell transplantation (dated by TCRdb to 2018 to 2021). The CDR3 spans 13 residues, from the cysteine through the phenylalanine. Only the CDR3 DNA is retained, 39 bases long and in frame from the first base. Looking up the germline V gene yields CDR1 SNHLY and CDR2 FYNNEI. Trimmed from V: 3 bases; trimmed from J: 8 bases; junction bases lacking a gene match: 6. To note about this clonotype: The antigen it recognizes is unknown. Base qualities are not recorded, but no much larger clone differs from it by a single base.

Library method: RT-PCR. The sequencer listed for this sample is NextSeq 550. The public reads were run again by TCRdb, first through fastp at Q25 and then through MiXCR, and only productive beta chains were kept. Entries that share a CDR3 protein sequence are merged under the most common genes and DNA. In this sample the table shows 98,000 or so distinct CDR3 sequences, roughly 35% of which occur a single time. Jointly, the top ten make up 25% to 35% of the sample. The specimen was blood, either unsorted or a sorted T cell fraction (not recorded which). The TCR comes from a human donor who was either an allogeneic HSCT recipient or a stem cell or donor lymphocyte infusion donor (not recorded which). It is not recorded whose cells these are; they may come from a transplant donor. This chain is built from TRBV2 and TRBJ1-2; TRBD1 lines up with 7 middle nucleotides. In nucleotides, the sequence is TGTGCCAGCAGTGAGGACAGGTTCGACGGCTACACCTTC. Protein translation: CASSEDRFDGYTF. Reference TRBV2 and TRBJ1-2 proteins supply the regions before and after the CDR3; the full variable domain is: EPEVTQTPSHQVTQMGQEVILRCVPISNHLYFYWYRQILGQKVEFLVSFYNNEISEKSEIFDDQFSVERPDGSNFTLKIRSTKLEDSAMYFCASSEDRFDGYTFGSGTRLTVV.